This T cell receptor (beta chain) originates from a study of blood T cell repertoires in COVID-19. Across the study: Sources were T cells, B-cell-depleted T cells, or PBMCs; the material itself was cDNA or gDNA.

Profiled with immunoSEQ multiplex PCR; TCRdb holds only in-frame clones, not every one. Here the sample spans more than 150,000 clones, approximately 85% being singletons. This CDR3 has 13 amino acids. With V trimmed by 7 bases and J by 4 bases, 8 bases remained unmatched. Germline V gene sequence: CDR1 SQVTM, CDR2 ANQGSEA. The sequenced sample consisted of peripheral blood. This TCR was recovered from a woman of 80 years or more with acute or convalescent COVID-19. This chain uses TRBV29-1 with TRBJ1-1, with 8 bases aligning to TRBD1. The chain's CDR3 is CSATTGGGTEAFF. In DNA, the CDR3 is TGCAGCGCAACCACAGGGGGAGGCACTGAAGCTTTCTTT.